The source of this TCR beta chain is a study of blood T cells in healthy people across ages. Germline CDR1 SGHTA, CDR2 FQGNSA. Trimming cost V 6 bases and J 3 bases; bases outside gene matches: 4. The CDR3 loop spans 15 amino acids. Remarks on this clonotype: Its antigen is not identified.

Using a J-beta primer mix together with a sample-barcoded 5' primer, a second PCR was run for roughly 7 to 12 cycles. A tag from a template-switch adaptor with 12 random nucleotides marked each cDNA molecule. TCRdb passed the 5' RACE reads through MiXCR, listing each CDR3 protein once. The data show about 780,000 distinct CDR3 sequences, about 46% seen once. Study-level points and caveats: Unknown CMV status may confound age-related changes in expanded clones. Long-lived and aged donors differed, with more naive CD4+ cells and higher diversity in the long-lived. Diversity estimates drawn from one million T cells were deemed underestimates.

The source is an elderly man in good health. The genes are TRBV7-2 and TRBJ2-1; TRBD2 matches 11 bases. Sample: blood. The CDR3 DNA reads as TGTGCCAGCAGACCACTAGCGGGGGACTACAATGAGCAGTTCTTC. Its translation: CASRPLAGDYNEQFF.